This T cell receptor (beta chain) was captured by sequencing in a study of CXCR3-negative and CXCR3-positive naive CD8 T cells. Background on the study: The libraries yielded about 130 million TRB reads, about 1.5 +/- 0.3 million each. Overall study results and limits: TRB CDR3 properties indicated TCR strength, while surface CD5 was similar across naive subsets. Naive cells positive for CXCR3 carried more hydrophobic TRB CDR3s than CXCR3-negative ones.

5' RACE that incorporated UMI labels was used to prepare the TRB cDNA libraries. TCRdb reprocessed the 5' RACE reads, keeping one entry per CDR3 protein, no DNA. Its listing shows 45,000 to 60,000 distinct CDR3 sequences. This CDR3 spans 15 amino acids. Germline values: CDR1 SNHLY, CDR2 FYNNEI. With respect to this clonotype: What it recognizes is unknown.

By phenotype, naive CD8+ T cells were CD45RO-CCR7+CD27+CD95-. V is TRBV2 and J is TRBJ1-2; TCRdb selects TRBD1, and the lack of DNA leaves this call unchecked. This TCR derives from a human donor in good health. Some clones in this sample may be carry-over from other donors' samples. Sequenced sample: naive CXCR3- CD8+ T cells from blood. Subset of the sample: CD45RO-CCR7+CD27+CD95- naive CD8+ T cells lacking CXCR3 (TNR3-). CDR3 residues: CASSERRTGSYGYTF.